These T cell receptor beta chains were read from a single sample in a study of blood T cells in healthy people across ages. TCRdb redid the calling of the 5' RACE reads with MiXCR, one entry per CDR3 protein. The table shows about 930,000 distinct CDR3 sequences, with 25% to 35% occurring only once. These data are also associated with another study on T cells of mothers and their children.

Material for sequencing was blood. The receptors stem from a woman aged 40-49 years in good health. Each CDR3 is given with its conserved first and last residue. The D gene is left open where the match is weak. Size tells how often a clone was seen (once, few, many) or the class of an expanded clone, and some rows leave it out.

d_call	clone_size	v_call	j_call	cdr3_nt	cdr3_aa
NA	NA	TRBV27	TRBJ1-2	TGTGCCAGCAGTTTATGGGGTGGTGGGGGCTACACCTTC	CASSLWGGGGYTF
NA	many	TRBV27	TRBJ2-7	TGTGCCAGCAGTTTCGCAGAGACCTACGAGCAGTACTTC	CASSFAETYEQYF
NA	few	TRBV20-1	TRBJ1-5	TGCAGTGCTATATACACCTACGGTGGCAATCAGCCCCAGCATTTT	CSAIYTYGGNQPQHF
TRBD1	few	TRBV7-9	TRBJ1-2	TGTGCCAGCAGCGACACGGGACAGGGGTACTATGGCTACACCTTC	CASSDTGQGYYGYTF
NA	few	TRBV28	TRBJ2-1	TGTGCCAGCAGTTTACGGGGTTACGCCAATGAGCAGTTCTTC	CASSLRGYANEQFF
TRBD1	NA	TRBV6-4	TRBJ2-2	TGTGCCAGCAGTGACGGGAAGGGGGCTTGGTCCACCGGGGAGCTGTTTTTT	CASSDGKGAWSTGELFF
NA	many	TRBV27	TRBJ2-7	TGTGCCAGCAGTTTAAATCCCCAGGGGACCTCTGGGGAGCAGTACTTC	CASSLNPQGTSGEQYF
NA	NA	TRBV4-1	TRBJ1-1	TGCGCCAGCAGCCAAGATGGAGGGGGTTTCACTGAAGCTTTCTTT	CASSQDGGGFTEAFF
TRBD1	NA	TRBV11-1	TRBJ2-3	TGTGCCAGCAGCACCCCACGACAGGGAAATACGCAGTATTTT	CASSTPRQGNTQYF
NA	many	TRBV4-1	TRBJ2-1	TGCGCCAGCAGGAAAGAAAACAATGAGCAGTTCTTC	CASRKENNEQFF
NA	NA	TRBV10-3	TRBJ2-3	TGTGCCATCAGTGAGCGTCTGGACTTGGGAGATACGCAGTATTTT	CAISERLDLGDTQYF
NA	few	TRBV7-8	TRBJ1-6	TGTGCCAGCACCACACAGCGGATTAATTCACCCCTCCACTTT	CASTTQRINSPLHF
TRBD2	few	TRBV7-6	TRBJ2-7	TGTGCCAGCAGCTCGGGACTAGCGGGGACCAGGAGCTCCTACGAGCAGTACTTC	CASSSGLAGTRSSYEQYF
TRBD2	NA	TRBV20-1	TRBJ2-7	TGCAGTGCCCCGAAGCTAGCGGGGAACTACGAGCAGTACTTC	CSAPKLAGNYEQYF
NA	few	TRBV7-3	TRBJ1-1	TGTGCCAGCAGCTTAACACCTACGAACACTGAAGCTTTCTTT	CASSLTPTNTEAFF
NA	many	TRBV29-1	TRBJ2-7	TGCAGCGTTGCCGAACCGGGTTTTACCGAGCAGTACTTC	CSVAEPGFTEQYF
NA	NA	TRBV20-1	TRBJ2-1	TGCAGTGCTCCCAGGGGGAGGCAAAACAATGAGCAGTCCTTC	CSAPRGRQNNEQSF
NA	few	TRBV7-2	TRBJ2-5	TGTGCCAGCAGCTCTGGGGGGGGGGCGCGGGTGGAGACCCAGTACTTC	CASSSGGGARVETQYF
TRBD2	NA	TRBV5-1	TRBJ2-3	TGCGCCAGCAGCGGAGCGGGGGGGGCCACAGATACGCAGTATTTT	CASSGAGGATDTQYF
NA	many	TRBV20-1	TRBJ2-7	TGCAGTGCACCTGGGGCCCATTCCTACGAGCAGTACTTC	CSAPGAHSYEQYF
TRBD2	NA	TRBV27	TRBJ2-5	TGTGCCAGCAGTCGCAAGCGGGGGCGCCAAGAGACCCAGTACTTC	CASSRKRGRQETQYF
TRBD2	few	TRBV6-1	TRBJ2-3	TGTGCCAGCAGTGTAGCGGGGAGCGACACAGATACGCAGTATTTT	CASSVAGSDTDTQYF
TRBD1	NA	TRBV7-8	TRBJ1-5	TGTGCCAGCAGACCGGGACAGGGGCACCCTAGCAATCAGCCCCAGCATTTT	CASRPGQGHPSNQPQHF
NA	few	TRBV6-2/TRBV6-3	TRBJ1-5	TGTGCCAGCAGGCACCCCGGGGAAGTACAGCCCCAGCATTTT	CASRHPGEVQPQHF
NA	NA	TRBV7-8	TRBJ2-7	TGTGCCAGCAGTTCCAACGAGGGCAGAAGCTCCTACGAGCAGTACTTC	CASSSNEGRSSYEQYF
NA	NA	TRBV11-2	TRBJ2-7	TGTGCCAGCAGCCGAAACGGGGAATCCTACGAGCAGTACTTC	CASSRNGESYEQYF
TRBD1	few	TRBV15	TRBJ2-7	TGTGCCACCAGTAGGGACAGCTACTACTACGAGCAGTACTTC	CATSRDSYYYEQYF
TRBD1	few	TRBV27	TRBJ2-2	TGTGCCAGCAGTCAACAGGGGGCCCTGGGCACCGGGGAGCTGTTTTTT	CASSQQGALGTGELFF
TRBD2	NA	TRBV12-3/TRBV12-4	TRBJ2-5	TGTGCCAGCAGTTTGAGGACGGGGGGGCCCAATGAGCAGTACTTC	CASSLRTGGPNEQYF
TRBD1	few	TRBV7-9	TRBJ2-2	TGTGCCAGCAGCTTAGCAGGGACAGGGTCGGCCGGGGAGCTGTTTTTT	CASSLAGTGSAGELFF